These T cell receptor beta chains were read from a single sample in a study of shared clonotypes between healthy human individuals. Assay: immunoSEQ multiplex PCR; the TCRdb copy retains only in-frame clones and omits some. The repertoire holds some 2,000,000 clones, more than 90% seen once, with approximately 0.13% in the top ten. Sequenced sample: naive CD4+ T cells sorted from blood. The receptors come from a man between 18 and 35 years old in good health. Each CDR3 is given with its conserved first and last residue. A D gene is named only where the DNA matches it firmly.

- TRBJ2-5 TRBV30 CAWSVPTRPGGTQYF
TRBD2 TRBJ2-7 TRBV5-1 CASSPGTSGVYEQYF
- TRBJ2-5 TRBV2 CASGRPKETQYF
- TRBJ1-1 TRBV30 CAWTRAGTEAFF
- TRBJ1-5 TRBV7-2 CASSLMGVSNQPQHF
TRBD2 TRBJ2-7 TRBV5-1 CASSLGASGPAYEQYF
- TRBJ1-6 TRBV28 CASSFHTLSYNSPLHF
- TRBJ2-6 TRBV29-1 CSALGGAGANVLTF
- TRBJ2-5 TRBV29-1 CSSWGASETQYF
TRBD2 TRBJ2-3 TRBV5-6 CASSLGELAGADTQYF
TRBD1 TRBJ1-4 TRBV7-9 CASSSPSSDYRGLELFF
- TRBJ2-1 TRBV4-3 CASSQDRRTHWEQFF
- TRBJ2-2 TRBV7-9 CASSAGTTNTGELFF
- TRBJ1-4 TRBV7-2 CASSWGPTVHNEKLFF
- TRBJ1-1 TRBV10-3 CAIRMTGNTEAFF
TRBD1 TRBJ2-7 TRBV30 CAWTRDRGLGVQYF
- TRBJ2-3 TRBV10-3 CAISEQGGTDTQYF
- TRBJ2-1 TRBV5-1 CASRAAGTTRNEQFF
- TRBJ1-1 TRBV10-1 CASSESGNPVEAFF
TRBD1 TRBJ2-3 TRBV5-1 CASSKWTGQADTQYF
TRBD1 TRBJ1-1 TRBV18 CASSPPGQRNTEAFF
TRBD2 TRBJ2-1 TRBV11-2 CASSPGLANEQFF
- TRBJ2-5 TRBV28 CASSPTGGMGETQYF
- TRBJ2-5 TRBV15 CATSRDPKETQYF
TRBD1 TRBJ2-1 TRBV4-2 CASSQAGQGASYNEQFF
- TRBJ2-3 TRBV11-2 CASSLSRGDTQYF
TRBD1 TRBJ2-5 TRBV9 CASSVGRDRASTQYF
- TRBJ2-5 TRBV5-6 CASSGLQETQYF
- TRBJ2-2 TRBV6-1 CASRESGTARAGELFF
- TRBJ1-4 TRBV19 CASSVLGTLNEKLFF
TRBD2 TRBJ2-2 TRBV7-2 CASSPTGLAGGLGELFF
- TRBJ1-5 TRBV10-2 CASSESGINQPQHF
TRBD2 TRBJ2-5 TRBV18 CASSPGTSGAPWLEETQYF
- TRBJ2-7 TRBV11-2 CASSVVILQVYEQYF
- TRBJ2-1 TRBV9 CASSVDGGVLYNEQFF
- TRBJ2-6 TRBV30 CAWSVQSGAGANVLTF
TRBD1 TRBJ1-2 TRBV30 CAWSPGQGNYGYTF
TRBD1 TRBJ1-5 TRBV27 CASSGQGSNNQPQHF
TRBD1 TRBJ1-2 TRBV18 CASSTGQGSDYGYTF
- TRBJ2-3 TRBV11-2 CASSLDGQSTDTQYF
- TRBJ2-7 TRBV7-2 CASSLTSGTLEQYF